Below, one TCR beta chain is given with its context. Its matching antigen is unknown. TCR beta libraries were made by quantitative 5'-RACE with molecular barcodes. Each CDR3 protein gets one entry after TCRdb re-called the 5' RACE reads with MiXCR. Here the sample spans around 770,000 distinct CDR3 sequences, 15% to 20% being singletons. The record originates from a study of CD8 T cells in ankylosing spondylitis. Regarding the study as a whole: Significantly higher representation of disease-linked clones was reported for matched ankylosing spondylitis synovial fluid. Some motif variants had been reported before (in reactive arthritis synovial fluid and blood). Disease-linked clones bore a CD8+ phenotype and were relatively rare in peripheral blood. Apparently characteristic of ankylosing spondylitis blood was a TCR beta motif (eight highly homologous variants).

The CDR3 extends over 15 amino acids. Deletions cut 6 bases from V and 7 bases from J, with 19 bases between. The specimen sequenced was blood, either unsorted or a sorted T cell fraction (not recorded which). The receptor's source is a male donor with ankylosing spondylitis. J is TRBJ2-1 and V is TRBV12-3 or TRBV12-4, with D maybe TRBD2 (7 bases). The CDR3 bases are TGTGCCAGCAGAGGGGGGGACTCACGCCCGAATGAGCAGTTCTTC. It is translated as CASRGGDSRPNEQFF.